These T cell receptor beta chains were read from a single sample in a study of blood T cell repertoires in COVID-19. Clones were read by immunoSEQ multiplex PCR, and TCRdb kept only the in-frame ones, dropping some. The sample consists of roughly 17,000 clones, just under 90% of them appearing once. The sequencing input was peripheral blood. These receptors originate from a human donor in a cohort sampled during active COVID-19. Both conserved end residues are part of each CDR3. The D gene is left open where the match is weak. The size entry is marked missing in some rows and otherwise reads once, few, many or a size class.

D	size	V	J	DNA	CDR3
TRBD2	large	TRBV5-6	TRBJ2-1	TGTGCCAGCAGCTTGAGCGGGAGAATAAATGAGCAGTTCTTC	CASSLSGRINEQFF
.	.	TRBV12-3/TRBV12-4	TRBJ2-5	TGTGCCAGCAGTTTACGGGAGACCCAGTACTTC	CASSLRETQYF
.	.	TRBV5-5	TRBJ2-7	TGTGCCAGCAGCTTGGGGTCGGGTAGCCTCTCCTACGAGCAGTACTTC	CASSLGSGSLSYEQYF
.	.	TRBV29-1	TRBJ1-1	TGCAGCGTTTACAGGCCCGTGGTAAACACTGAAGCTTTCTTT	CSVYRPVVNTEAFF
.	once	TRBV20-1	TRBJ2-7	TGCAGTGCTAGTACAGTAGGGGCCGAGCAGTACTTC	CSASTVGAEQYF
.	.	TRBV5-4	TRBJ1-1	TGTGCCAGCAGCTTGGGGGCAGGGAACACTGAAGCTTTCTTT	CASSLGAGNTEAFF
TRBD2	.	TRBV3-1/TRBV3-2	TRBJ2-7	TGTGCCAGCAGCCAGGCGGGAGACGGGTCGTACGAGCAGTACTTC	CASSQAGDGSYEQYF
.	.	TRBV12-3/TRBV12-4	TRBJ2-2	TGTGCCAGCAGTTTAACAGGTGGAGGGGAGCTGTTTTTT	CASSLTGGGELFF
TRBD1	.	TRBV7-8	TRBJ2-7	TGTGCCAGCAGCTTAAATGTCCAGGGGGTGCGAGAGCAGTACTTC	CASSLNVQGVREQYF
TRBD1	.	TRBV27	TRBJ1-1	TGTGCCAGCAGTGACCCGGGACAGGGGAGGACTGAAGCTTTCTTT	CASSDPGQGRTEAFF
TRBD2	.	TRBV7-9	TRBJ2-1	TGTGCCAGCAGCTTAGGTAGCGGGAGGTACAATGAGCAGTTCTTC	CASSLGSGRYNEQFF
TRBD1	.	TRBV5-1	TRBJ1-1	TGCGCCAGCAGGCTGGGACAGGGAGGAACTGAAGCTTTCTTT	CASRLGQGGTEAFF
TRBD2	.	TRBV5-4	TRBJ2-3	TGTGCCAGCAGCTTGGGGGCGGGAGGGCCAGGGGATACGCAGTATTTT	CASSLGAGGPGDTQYF
TRBD2	.	TRBV29-1	TRBJ2-3	TGCAGCGTTGATCCACTAGCGGCCTTCACAGATACGCAGTATTTT	CSVDPLAAFTDTQYF
.	few	TRBV7-3	TRBJ2-1	TGTGCCAGCAGCCTCGGGACTCTCTACAATGAGCAGTTCTTC	CASSLGTLYNEQFF
TRBD1	.	TRBV30	TRBJ1-2	TGTGCCTGGACTCTCCGGGACAGGGCGAAGGGCTACACCTTC	CAWTLRDRAKGYTF
TRBD2	.	TRBV7-9	TRBJ2-1	TGTGCCAGCAGCTTCCTCGGGACTAGCGGAGCGGGCGCACAGTTCTTC	CASSFLGTSGAGAQFF
TRBD1	.	TRBV5-1	TRBJ1-1	TGCGCCAGCAGCCCGGGACAGGGGAACACTGAAGCTTTCTTT	CASSPGQGNTEAFF
.	once	TRBV19	TRBJ1-5	TGTGCCAGTAGTAAGGGGCAGATCAATAGCAATCAGCCCCAGCATTTT	CASSKGQINSNQPQHF
TRBD1	.	TRBV19	TRBJ1-6	TGTGCCAGTAGTCCCGGACAGGGTCTATCCCTCCACTTT	CASSPGQGLSLHF
TRBD1	.	TRBV11-2	TRBJ1-6	TGTGCCAGCAGCTCAGACAGGGGCTCACCCCTCCACTTT	CASSSDRGSPLHF
.	.	TRBV6-5	TRBJ1-2	TGTGCCAGCAGTTACTCAAGAGGAGTTGGCTACACCTTC	CASSYSRGVGYTF
TRBD1	.	TRBV7-3	TRBJ2-1	TGTGCCAGCAGCTTAGACAGGGACCGTGAGCAGTTCTTC	CASSLDRDREQFF
.	.	TRBV4-1	TRBJ1-4	TGCGCCAGCAGCCAAGGGACAACAGCAACTAATGAAAAACTGTTTTTT	CASSQGTTATNEKLFF
.	once	TRBV5-5	TRBJ2-3	TGTGCCAGCAGCTCCCCCAACAACCTTAATACGCAGTATTTT	CASSSPNNLNTQYF
TRBD1	.	TRBV27	TRBJ2-1	TGTGCCAGCAGTCGAAAGAGGACAGGGTGGGCCTACAATGAGCAGTTCTTC	CASSRKRTGWAYNEQFF
TRBD2	.	TRBV9	TRBJ2-1	TGTGCCAGCAGCCGATCCTTACCGGGACTAGCGGGACTCAATGAGCAGTTCTTC	CASSRSLPGLAGLNEQFF
TRBD2	.	TRBV24-1	TRBJ2-1	TGTGCCACCAGTGATGCGTCCGGGACTAGCAAGCTCTACAATGAGCAGTTCTTC	CATSDASGTSKLYNEQFF
TRBD1	once	TRBV6-6	TRBJ1-1	TGTGCCAGCAGTTTGACAGGGTTCACTGAAGCTTTCTTT	CASSLTGFTEAFF
.	.	TRBV19	TRBJ2-7	TGTGCCAGTAGTATAACGGGCAGGGTGAGTTACGAGCAGTACTTC	CASSITGRVSYEQYF
TRBD2	.	TRBV2	TRBJ2-1	TGTGCCAGCAAGGGCGGGAGCTCCTACAATGAGCAGTTCTTC	CASKGGSSYNEQFF
TRBD1	.	TRBV5-4	TRBJ1-4	TGTGCCAGCAGCGCTTCTACAGGGGCGAGTGAAAAACTGTTTTTT	CASSASTGASEKLFF
.	.	TRBV6-5	TRBJ2-7	TGTGCCAGCAGTCGGGGTGAAGAGCACGAGCAGTACTTC	CASSRGEEHEQYF
TRBD1	once	TRBV28	TRBJ2-1	TGTGCCAGCAGCCCGGGACAGACGAGCTCCTACAATGAGCAGTTCTTC	CASSPGQTSSYNEQFF
TRBD1	once	TRBV5-1	TRBJ1-1	TGCGCCAGCAGCTCCGGGACAGTTCTTACTGAAGCTTTCTTT	CASSSGTVLTEAFF
.	.	TRBV5-1	TRBJ2-7	TGCGCCAGCTCTGCGTCCCAGGGCACCTACGAGCAGTACTTC	CASSASQGTYEQYF
.	.	TRBV4-2	TRBJ1-1	TGTGCCAGCAAAGACCCAAGATCGGGTGTTGGCACTGAAGCTTTCTTT	CASKDPRSGVGTEAFF
TRBD1	few	TRBV7-9	TRBJ2-7	TGTGCCAGCAGCGCCGGGACAGGGGTCGAGCAGTACTTC	CASSAGTGVEQYF
.	.	TRBV5-8	TRBJ1-5	TGTGCCAGCAGCCGTGGGGCAGGGGCTTTCAGCAATCAGCCCCAGCATTTT	CASSRGAGAFSNQPQHF
.	once	TRBV24-1	TRBJ2-3	TGTGCCACCAGTGATGCCAAATTGACAGGAGCTAGCACAGATACGCAGTATTTT	CATSDAKLTGASTDTQYF
.	.	TRBV5-1	TRBJ2-7	TGCGCCAGCAGCGTATCGTCAGGGTACGAGCAGTACTTC	CASSVSSGYEQYF
TRBD2	.	TRBV18	TRBJ2-7	TGTGCCAGCTCACAGGGACTAGCGGGAGGCGAGCAGTACTTC	CASSQGLAGGEQYF
.	medium-sized	TRBV5-4	TRBJ1-4	TGTGCCAGCAGCCAGAAGGGTACCGGGGTTGCAACTAATGAAAAACTGTTTTTT	CASSQKGTGVATNEKLFF
TRBD1	.	TRBV18	TRBJ1-4	TGTGCCAGCTCACGGGACAGTGGGAATGAAAAACTGTTTTTT	CASSRDSGNEKLFF
.	.	TRBV4-1	TRBJ2-6	TGCGCCAGCAGCCAAGTTAGGGGTAGGGGGAGCTCTGGGGCCAACGTCCTGACTTTC	CASSQVRGRGSSGANVLTF
.	.	TRBV6-6	TRBJ1-2	TGTGCCAGCAGTTCGGGGGTTTCTGGCTACACCTTC	CASSSGVSGYTF